This T cell receptor (beta chain) stems from a study of lymphopenia after photon versus proton radiotherapy. Study-level results: A bigger post-nadir fall in TCR diversity correlated inversely with survival time in deceased patients. Better survival with proton therapy was suggested as possible, not demonstrated.

About this clone itself: Its target is unknown.

Method: immunoSEQ multiplex PCR; TCRdb's copy keeps in-frame clones and lacks some. The data show around 64,000 clones, with about nine tenths seen just once and roughly 13% held by the top ten. J was trimmed by 5 bases and V by 5 bases; bases with no gene match: 9. Germline CDR1 MNHEY, CDR2 SMNVEV (reference sequence). The CDR3 has 15 amino acids. The rearrangement uses TRBV27 and TRBJ2-1; 7 bases match TRBD2. The specimen comprised peripheral blood, sampled from a patient treated with proton-based radiotherapy. The sequence was obtained from a man of 80 years or more with esophageal cancer. For the CDR3, the DNA is TGTGCCAGCAGTCCGCTTAGCGGGTGGAACAATGAGCAGTTCTTC. Its protein is CASSPLSGWNNEQFF.